Presented here are 7 T cell receptor beta chains from one specimen sequenced in a study of blood T cells in healthy people across ages. Together with a sample-barcoded 5' primer, a J-beta primer mix was included in a second PCR lasting roughly 6 to 12 cycles. TCRdb re-analysed the 5' RACE reads in MiXCR, keeping a single row per CDR3 protein. The table includes roughly 1,700,000 distinct CDR3 sequences, over 25% detected once. Sequences were obtained from blood. Every receptor here comes from a young woman in good health.

The chain recombines TRBV5-1 with TRBJ1-2; D is uncertain. Per the germline V gene, CDR1 is SGHRS and CDR2 is YFSETQ. V lost 1 base and J lost 4, with 11 bases in between. This CDR3 comprises 14 residues. The CDR3 DNA is TGCGCCAGCAGCTTGACCCCAGAGACCTATGGCTACACCTTC. This translates into CASSLTPETYGYTF. Drawing the rest from reference TRBV5-1 and TRBJ1-2, the complete variable domain is KAGVTQTPRYLIKTRGQQVTLSCSPISGHRSVSWYQQTPGQGLQFLFEYFSETQRNKGNFPGRFSGRQFSNSRSEMNVSTLELGDSALYLCASSLTPETYGYTFGSGTRLTVV.

Only a few counts were recorded for this clonotype. The genes are TRBV29-1 and TRBJ1-1, with D possibly matching TRBD1 (6 bases). Germline assignment: CDR1 SQVTM and CDR2 ANQGSEA. V was pared by 6 bases and J by 4 bases, with 12 bases between. This CDR3 region has 12 residues. The CDR3 coding sequence is TGCAGCGTCGTCAAGGGGGGCACTGAAGCTTTCTTT. Its translation is CSVVKGGTEAFF.

This clonotype was observed once. The V gene is TRBV9, the J gene TRBJ2-3; tentative D call: TRBD2 (6 bases). The ends were cut back, 0 bases at V and 4 bases at J, with 9 bases in the middle. CDR3 length equals 14 residues. Germline V gene data show CDR1 as SGDLS and CDR2 as YYNGEE. The CDR3 DNA sequence: TGTGCCAGCAGCGTAGAGTGGGGGGCAGATACGCAGTATTTT. Amino acid sequence: CASSVEWGADTQYF.

At least ten counts were recorded for this clonotype. The V call is TRBV24-1, the J call TRBJ1-2, with D possibly being TRBD1 (5 bases). The CDR3 sequence is 12 residues long. Germline CDR1 reads KGHDR; CDR2 reads SFDVKD. Deletions cut 9 bases from V and 1 base from J, with 8 bases between. This CDR3 reads CATSGGNYGYTF. The CDR3 DNA reads as TGTGCCACCTCCGGGGGTAACTATGGCTACACCTTC.

This chain links TRBV20-1 with TRBJ1-1; no clear D. The V and J ends lost 6 bases and 1 base respectively, with 9 bases between them. Per germline, CDR1 DFQATT and CDR2 SNEGSKA (reference sequence). This CDR3 spans 12 amino acids. CDR3 region: CSADLRNTEAFF. As DNA, the CDR3 is TGCAGTGCCGACCTCCGGAACACTGAAGCTTTCTTT.

This chain connects TRBV13 to TRBJ2-1; D gene uncertain. The germline V and J ends were trimmed by 3 bases and 10 bases, with 10 bases remaining between them. Germline loops: CDR1 PRHDT, CDR2 FYEKMQ (reference sequence). CDR3 length: 12 residues. The CDR3: CASSFATGEQFF. CDR3 nucleotide sequence: TGTGCCAGCAGCTTCGCGACCGGGGAGCAGTTCTTC.

A single count supports this clonotype. The chain uses TRBV11-2 and TRBJ2-7; D is perhaps TRBD2 (6 bases). Trimming cost V 0 bases and J 6 bases, with 15 bases left between them. The CDR3 runs to 15 residues. Per the germline V gene, CDR1 is SGHAT and CDR2 is FQNNGV. The CDR3 here is CASSLEMRGTLEQYF. CDR3 bases: TGTGCCAGCAGCTTAGAGATGAGAGGGACTCTCGAGCAGTACTTC.